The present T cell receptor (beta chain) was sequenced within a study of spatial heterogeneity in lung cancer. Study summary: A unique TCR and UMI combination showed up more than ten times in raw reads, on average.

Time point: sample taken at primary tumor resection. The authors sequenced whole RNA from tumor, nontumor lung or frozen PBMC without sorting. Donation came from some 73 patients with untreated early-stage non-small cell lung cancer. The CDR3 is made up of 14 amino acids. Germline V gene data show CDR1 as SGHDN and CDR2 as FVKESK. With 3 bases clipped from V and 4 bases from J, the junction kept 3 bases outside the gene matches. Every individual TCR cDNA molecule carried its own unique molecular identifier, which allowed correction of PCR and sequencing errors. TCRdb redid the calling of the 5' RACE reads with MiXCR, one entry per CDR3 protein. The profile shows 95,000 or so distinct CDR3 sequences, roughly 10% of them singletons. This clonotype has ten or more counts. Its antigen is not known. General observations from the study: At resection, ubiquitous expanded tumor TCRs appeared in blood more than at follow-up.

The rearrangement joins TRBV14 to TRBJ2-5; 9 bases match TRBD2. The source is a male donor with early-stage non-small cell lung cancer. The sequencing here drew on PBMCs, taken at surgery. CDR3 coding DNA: TGTGCCAGCAGCCATTTAGCGGGGGCAGAGACCCAGTACTTC. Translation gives CASSHLAGAETQYF. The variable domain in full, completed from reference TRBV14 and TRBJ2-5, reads EAGVTQFPSHSVIEKGQTVTLRCDPISGHDNLYWYRRVMGKEIKFLLHFVKESKQDESGMPNNRFLAERTGGTYSTLKVQPAELEDSGVYFCASSHLAGAETQYFGPGTRLLVL.